Listed below are T cell receptor beta chains from one sample, sequenced in a study of blood T cell repertoires in COVID-19. Using immunoSEQ multiplex PCR, the repertoire was profiled, and TCRdb retains in-frame clones only, with some absent. The sample lists about 59,000 clones; roughly 80% were seen once. The sequencing input was peripheral blood. Every receptor here comes from a human donor in a cohort sampled during active COVID-19. Both conserved end residues are part of each CDR3.

TRBV6-5,TRBJ1-2,CASSYMSRDRGTGYTF
TRBV7-2,TRBJ2-1,CASSPRRPLVAGGANEQFF
TRBV28,TRBJ2-1,CASSFGRGDNEQFF
TRBV27,TRBJ2-2,CASSLWVGDNSIGELFF
TRBV18,TRBJ1-2,CASSQTPGLNYGYTF
TRBV7-6,TRBJ1-1,CASSLGRTVNTEAFF
TRBV19,TRBJ2-1,CASSTLGREVDGSYNEQFF
TRBV19,TRBJ2-7,CATGDTYEQYF
TRBV5-8,TRBJ2-1,CASSSGTGHNNEQFF
TRBV20-1,TRBJ2-3,CSAAGKDTQYF
TRBV7-6,TRBJ2-1,CASSLVAETYNEQFF
TRBV9,TRBJ2-2,CASSLSQGALKTGELFF
TRBV6-5,TRBJ2-7,CASIRRVYEVEQYF
TRBV7-2,TRBJ2-5,CASSSGQVGETQYF
TRBV5-1,TRBJ1-1,CASSRKVEGNTETFF
TRBV19,TRBJ2-1,CASSGTSYNEQFF
TRBV5-5,TRBJ2-2,CASSRPLSDIGELFF
TRBV3-1/TRBV3-2,TRBJ2-7,CASSRGTGNYEQHF
TRBV18,TRBJ2-5,CASSSGRGQETQYF
TRBV7-9,TRBJ2-4,CASSFEGQNAKNIQYF
TRBV5-1,TRBJ2-3,CASSLAGGSSTDTQYF
TRBV3-1/TRBV3-2,TRBJ1-2,CASSHSDGGRWNGYTF
TRBV6-5,TRBJ2-1,CASEAAGTSGEQFF
TRBV4-3,TRBJ2-2,CASSQEGGNGELFF
TRBV29-1,TRBJ2-7,CSVGSKSSYEQYF
TRBV24-1,TRBJ2-2,CATSDFGQGLDTGELFF
TRBV6-5,TRBJ2-3,CASAPRDRDTDTQYF
TRBV30,TRBJ1-2,CAWSPGPAGGYTF
TRBV6-1,TRBJ1-5,CASSEDASQHF
TRBV7-3,TRBJ2-3,CASSYGGSTHTDTQYF
TRBV15,TRBJ2-7,CATSRVGQGPYEQYF
TRBV4-1,TRBJ2-2,CASSQEGGGELFF
TRBV20-1,TRBJ1-2,CSASDQNYGYTF
TRBV5-4,TRBJ2-7,CASSPWQASYEQYF
TRBV6-6,TRBJ2-1,CASRSTGLRQFF
TRBV7-8,TRBJ2-2,CASSSGLAGGTNTGELFF
TRBV27,TRBJ1-3,CASSQPGQGNTIYF
TRBV2,TRBJ1-4,CASRGGQGHEKLFF
TRBV5-6,TRBJ2-3,CASSLGVTSVGTDTQYF
TRBV7-2,TRBJ1-2,CASTSQGGNYGYTF
TRBV5-4,TRBJ2-5,CASSLGVTSGREETQYF
TRBV19,TRBJ1-1,CASSIQTRGTVSPEAFF
TRBV6-5,TRBJ1-2,CASSGDSYGYTF
TRBV19,TRBJ2-2,CASSITGRGRPGELFF
TRBV27,TRBJ1-6,CASRRSDNSPLHF
TRBV6-2/TRBV6-3,TRBJ2-5,CASSYSLKEGGETQYF
TRBV2,TRBJ1-6,CASRWNRDNSPLHF
TRBV4-2,TRBJ2-5,CASSQNTGRGQETQYF
TRBV7-6,TRBJ1-5,CASSGQENQPQHF
TRBV11-1,TRBJ2-7,CASSLGAAYEQYF